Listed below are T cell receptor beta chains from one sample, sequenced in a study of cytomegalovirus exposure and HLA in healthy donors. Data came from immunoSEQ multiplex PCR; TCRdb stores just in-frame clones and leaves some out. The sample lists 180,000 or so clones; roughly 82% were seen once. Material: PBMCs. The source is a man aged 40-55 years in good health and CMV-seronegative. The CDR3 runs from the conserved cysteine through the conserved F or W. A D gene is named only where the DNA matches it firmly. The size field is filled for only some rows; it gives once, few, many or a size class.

cdr3_nt: TGTGCCAGCAGCCGGGACAGTTACACAGATACGCAGTATTTT; cdr3_aa: CASSRDSYTDTQYF; d_call: TRBD1; j_call: TRBJ2-3; v_call: TRBV7-2; clone_size: .
cdr3_nt: TGTGCCAGCAGTCGTAATGGACAGGCGATTGAAGCTTTCTTT; cdr3_aa: CASSRNGQAIEAFF; d_call: TRBD1; j_call: TRBJ1-1; v_call: TRBV7-6; clone_size: .
cdr3_nt: TGTGCCAGCAGCGCTACAGGGGGAAACACCGGGGAGCTGTTTTTT; cdr3_aa: CASSATGGNTGELFF; d_call: TRBD1; j_call: TRBJ2-2; v_call: TRBV7-6; clone_size: .
cdr3_nt: TGTGCCAGCAGTTTTAGTGTCGAGCAGTACTTC; cdr3_aa: CASSFSVEQYF; d_call: .; j_call: TRBJ2-7; v_call: TRBV6-5; clone_size: .
cdr3_nt: TGTGCCAGCAGCCCGGATCAGGGCCCTAACTATGGCTACACCTTC; cdr3_aa: CASSPDQGPNYGYTF; d_call: .; j_call: TRBJ1-2; v_call: TRBV7-3; clone_size: .
cdr3_nt: TGTGCCAGTACTATTCAGGGCAATCAGCCCCAGCATTTT; cdr3_aa: CASTIQGNQPQHF; d_call: .; j_call: TRBJ1-5; v_call: TRBV19; clone_size: .
cdr3_nt: TGTGCCAGCAGTCCCGGGACAGGGGGGGAGACCCAGTACTTC; cdr3_aa: CASSPGTGGETQYF; d_call: TRBD1; j_call: TRBJ2-5; v_call: TRBV2; clone_size: .
cdr3_nt: TGTGCCAGCAGCCGTGGGACAGGGGGCGCTATGAACACTGAAGCTTTCTTT; cdr3_aa: CASSRGTGGAMNTEAFF; d_call: TRBD1; j_call: TRBJ1-1; v_call: TRBV7-9; clone_size: .
cdr3_nt: TGTGCCAGCAGCGGGGGGGTTTCTGGAAACACCATATATTTT; cdr3_aa: CASSGGVSGNTIYF; d_call: .; j_call: TRBJ1-3; v_call: TRBV7-6; clone_size: .
cdr3_nt: TGTGCCAGCTCCCCTACGAACACTGAAGCTTTCTTT; cdr3_aa: CASSPTNTEAFF; d_call: .; j_call: TRBJ1-1; v_call: TRBV18; clone_size: .
cdr3_nt: TGTGCCAGTAGTATATCGGGACATGCCAACTATGGCTACACCTTC; cdr3_aa: CASSISGHANYGYTF; d_call: .; j_call: TRBJ1-2; v_call: TRBV19; clone_size: .
cdr3_nt: TGTGCCAGCAGCTTAGCCAATAAGGGGGACATTCAGTACTTC; cdr3_aa: CASSLANKGDIQYF; d_call: .; j_call: TRBJ2-4; v_call: TRBV7-2; clone_size: once
cdr3_nt: TGTGCCAGCTGCGAGACTAGCGGGGGGGCCAGGGAGACCCAGTACTTC; cdr3_aa: CASCETSGGARETQYF; d_call: TRBD2; j_call: TRBJ2-5; v_call: TRBV27; clone_size: .
cdr3_nt: TGCGCCACGTCTGCACAGGGGGCGATGGGTCAGCCCCAGCATTTT; cdr3_aa: CATSAQGAMGQPQHF; d_call: TRBD1; j_call: TRBJ1-5; v_call: TRBV10-3; clone_size: .
cdr3_nt: TGTGCCAGCAACGCCGGGACAGGAGACAACGAGCAGTACTTC; cdr3_aa: CASNAGTGDNEQYF; d_call: TRBD1; j_call: TRBJ2-7; v_call: TRBV6-5; clone_size: .
cdr3_nt: TGTGCCAGCAGTGCGGGGGGCGGAACCTACGAGCAGTACTTC; cdr3_aa: CASSAGGGTYEQYF; d_call: TRBD2; j_call: TRBJ2-7; v_call: TRBV28; clone_size: .
cdr3_nt: TGTGCCAGCAGCGTAGGGGGCGGGACTAGCGGGAGAACAGATACGCAGTATTTT; cdr3_aa: CASSVGGGTSGRTDTQYF; d_call: TRBD2; j_call: TRBJ2-3; v_call: TRBV9; clone_size: .
cdr3_nt: TGTGCCATCAGTGAGACCCCTGGCAGGGGTCGGTCCTACAATGAGCAGTTCTTC; cdr3_aa: CAISETPGRGRSYNEQFF; d_call: .; j_call: TRBJ2-1; v_call: TRBV10-3; clone_size: .
cdr3_nt: TGTGCCAGCAGCCGCCCCGGGACTAGTGTCTATGAGCAGTTCTTC; cdr3_aa: CASSRPGTSVYEQFF; d_call: TRBD2; j_call: TRBJ2-1; v_call: TRBV7-8; clone_size: once
cdr3_nt: TGTGCCAGCAGCTTGACAGGGCCCCAAGAGACCCAGTACTTC; cdr3_aa: CASSLTGPQETQYF; d_call: TRBD1; j_call: TRBJ2-5; v_call: TRBV7-2; clone_size: .
cdr3_nt: TGTGCCAGCAGTTTGGGAGGGAGCGGGAGTGGAGATACGCAGTATTTT; cdr3_aa: CASSLGGSGSGDTQYF; d_call: TRBD2; j_call: TRBJ2-3; v_call: TRBV28; clone_size: once
cdr3_nt: TGTGCCAGCAGCTTAGGGGACAGGGTTGGCTCTGGAAACACCATATATTTT; cdr3_aa: CASSLGDRVGSGNTIYF; d_call: TRBD1; j_call: TRBJ1-3; v_call: TRBV7-2; clone_size: .
cdr3_nt: TGTGCCAGCAGTGACCTAGCGGTTTCCTACAATGAGCAGTTCTTC; cdr3_aa: CASSDLAVSYNEQFF; d_call: TRBD2; j_call: TRBJ2-1; v_call: TRBV6-1; clone_size: .
cdr3_nt: TGTGCCAGCAGTCTCGGGACTAGCGGGGGGGTGGGGCAGTACTTC; cdr3_aa: CASSLGTSGGVGQYF; d_call: TRBD2; j_call: TRBJ2-7; v_call: TRBV28; clone_size: .
cdr3_nt: TGTGCCATCCAGGGGGGGACCCAGTACTTC; cdr3_aa: CAIQGGTQYF; d_call: .; j_call: TRBJ2-5; v_call: TRBV6-1; clone_size: .
cdr3_nt: TGCGCCAGCAGCTTGCGGACTTCCTACGAGCAGTACTTC; cdr3_aa: CASSLRTSYEQYF; d_call: .; j_call: TRBJ2-7; v_call: TRBV5-1; clone_size: few
cdr3_nt: TGTGCCAGCAGCGTAGGTACCGGGGTCGGGCGTAGCATTCAGTACTTC; cdr3_aa: CASSVGTGVGRSIQYF; d_call: .; j_call: TRBJ2-4; v_call: TRBV9; clone_size: .
cdr3_nt: TGCGCCAGCAGCTTGGTCGGGGAAAAATACGAGCAGTACTTC; cdr3_aa: CASSLVGEKYEQYF; d_call: .; j_call: TRBJ2-7; v_call: TRBV5-1; clone_size: .
cdr3_nt: TGTGCCAGCAGCTCCCAGGGCCAGCACGAGCAGTACTTC; cdr3_aa: CASSSQGQHEQYF; d_call: .; j_call: TRBJ2-7; v_call: TRBV7-9; clone_size: .
cdr3_nt: TGTGCCAGCAGTCCTTCTAGCTCCTACAATGAGCAGTTCTTC; cdr3_aa: CASSPSSSYNEQFF; d_call: .; j_call: TRBJ2-1; v_call: TRBV6-1; clone_size: .
cdr3_nt: TGTGCCAGCAGCTCCGGGACAGACTATGGCTACACCTTC; cdr3_aa: CASSSGTDYGYTF; d_call: TRBD1; j_call: TRBJ1-2; v_call: TRBV11-2; clone_size: few
cdr3_nt: TGTGCCATCAGCCGTCGGGACAGCCAGAACACCGGGGAGCTGTTTTTT; cdr3_aa: CAISRRDSQNTGELFF; d_call: TRBD1; j_call: TRBJ2-2; v_call: TRBV10-3; clone_size: once
cdr3_nt: TGTGCCAGCAGTTTGTGGGACTTCAGCAATCAGCCCCAGCATTTT; cdr3_aa: CASSLWDFSNQPQHF; d_call: .; j_call: TRBJ1-5; v_call: TRBV28; clone_size: .
cdr3_nt: TGTGCCAGCAGCTTACAGGGGGGATCCTACGAGCAGTACTTC; cdr3_aa: CASSLQGGSYEQYF; d_call: .; j_call: TRBJ2-7; v_call: TRBV13; clone_size: .
cdr3_nt: TGTGCCAGCAGCTTAGGGACAGGGACCTTCACCTTC; cdr3_aa: CASSLGTGTFTF; d_call: TRBD1; j_call: TRBJ1-2; v_call: TRBV5-6; clone_size: once
cdr3_nt: TGTGCTAGCAGCCGGGACAGGCAAGAGACCCAGTACTTC; cdr3_aa: CASSRDRQETQYF; d_call: TRBD1; j_call: TRBJ2-5; v_call: TRBV7-7; clone_size: .
cdr3_nt: TGTGCCAGCAGGGGGACAGGGGGCAAAAACATTCAGTACTTC; cdr3_aa: CASRGTGGKNIQYF; d_call: TRBD1; j_call: TRBJ2-4; v_call: TRBV19; clone_size: .
cdr3_nt: TGCAGCGTTGCAGGGGCAACAGGGGAAAGCAATCAGCCCCAGCATTTT; cdr3_aa: CSVAGATGESNQPQHF; d_call: TRBD1; j_call: TRBJ1-5; v_call: TRBV29-1; clone_size: .
cdr3_nt: TGCGCCAGCAGCCTCGAACAGGGGAGAGTTAGTGGCTACACCTTC; cdr3_aa: CASSLEQGRVSGYTF; d_call: TRBD1; j_call: TRBJ1-2; v_call: TRBV4-3; clone_size: .
cdr3_nt: TGTGCCACCAGCAGAGCACCAGGGGGCAGGTACATTCAGTACTTC; cdr3_aa: CATSRAPGGRYIQYF; d_call: TRBD1; j_call: TRBJ2-4; v_call: TRBV15; clone_size: .
cdr3_nt: TGTGCCAGCCCGACAGGGGGATTCTCCTACGAGCAGTACTTC; cdr3_aa: CASPTGGFSYEQYF; d_call: TRBD1; j_call: TRBJ2-7; v_call: TRBV7-3; clone_size: few
cdr3_nt: TGTGCCAGCAGTTCCACAGGGGGAAAAATCTATGGCTACACCTTC; cdr3_aa: CASSSTGGKIYGYTF; d_call: TRBD1; j_call: TRBJ1-2; v_call: TRBV28; clone_size: once
cdr3_nt: TGCAGTGCCCTGGTGGCGGTTACGCAGTATTTT; cdr3_aa: CSALVAVTQYF; d_call: .; j_call: TRBJ2-3; v_call: TRBV20-1; clone_size: .
cdr3_nt: TGTGCCAGCAGCTTAGCTGGGCAGGGCACTGAAGCTTTCTTT; cdr3_aa: CASSLAGQGTEAFF; d_call: .; j_call: TRBJ1-1; v_call: TRBV7-3; clone_size: once
cdr3_nt: TGTGCCACCAAACGGGACAGGGTGGAGACCCAGTACTTC; cdr3_aa: CATKRDRVETQYF; d_call: TRBD1; j_call: TRBJ2-5; v_call: TRBV7-2; clone_size: .
cdr3_nt: TGTGCCAGCAGCTTGGCTTCTGGCTACACCTTC; cdr3_aa: CASSLASGYTF; d_call: .; j_call: TRBJ1-2; v_call: TRBV5-5; clone_size: .
cdr3_nt: TGTGCCAGCAGCAAATCCGGACATGTGAACACTGAAGCTTTCTTT; cdr3_aa: CASSKSGHVNTEAFF; d_call: .; j_call: TRBJ1-1; v_call: TRBV6-5; clone_size: .
cdr3_nt: TGTGCCAGCAGTTTTAGCTTCGGCGGGGGGGATGGGTACAATGAGCAGTTCTTC; cdr3_aa: CASSFSFGGGDGYNEQFF; d_call: TRBD2; j_call: TRBJ2-1; v_call: TRBV28; clone_size: .
cdr3_nt: TGTGCCAGCAGCTTTGTGGCCGATACGCAGTATTTT; cdr3_aa: CASSFVADTQYF; d_call: .; j_call: TRBJ2-3; v_call: TRBV7-2; clone_size: .
cdr3_nt: TGTGCCAGCATCCCCGGGGACAGGGATGGAAACACCATATATTTT; cdr3_aa: CASIPGDRDGNTIYF; d_call: TRBD1; j_call: TRBJ1-3; v_call: TRBV6-1; clone_size: .
cdr3_nt: TGTGCCAGCAGCGTGACCGGGGACAGGGCTCGGGAGCAGTACTTC; cdr3_aa: CASSVTGDRAREQYF; d_call: TRBD1; j_call: TRBJ2-7; v_call: TRBV9; clone_size: .
cdr3_nt: TGCAGCGTCGTAGACCAGGGGAACTATGGCTACACCTTC; cdr3_aa: CSVVDQGNYGYTF; d_call: .; j_call: TRBJ1-2; v_call: TRBV29-1; clone_size: .